Below are 17 T cell receptor beta chains sequenced from a single sample in a study of shared clonotypes between healthy human individuals. The method was immunoSEQ multiplex PCR; TCRdb's version includes in-frame clones alone and lacks a portion of them. Altogether about 2 million clones are present, about 95% being singletons, with the ten largest covering 0.9% to 1.4%. CD45RO-negative, CCR7-positively selected cells formed the naive CD8 fraction, excluding terminally differentiated effector memory CD45RA+ cells. Sequenced: naive CD8+ T cells sorted from blood. The receptors derive from a man younger than 30 in good health.

V usage is TRBV2 and J usage is TRBJ2-1; 8 positions agree with TRBD2. Germline V lookup: CDR1 SNHLY, CDR2 FYNNEI. The CDR3 loop spans 17 amino acids. V shed 4 bases, J shed 1 base, and the junction held 9 bases outside the gene matches. CDR3 bases: TGTGCCAGCAGTGTGGAGCGGGAGAGTAGTTCCTACAATGAGCAGTTCTTC. This encodes CASSVERESSSYNEQFF. The full variable domain, its missing parts supplied by reference TRBV2 and TRBJ2-1, is EPEVTQTPSHQVTQMGQEVILRCVPISNHLYFYWYRQILGQKVEFLVSFYNNEISEKSEIFDDQFSVERPDGSNFTLKIRSTKLEDSAMYFCASSVERESSSYNEQFFGPGTRLTVL.

The rearrangement joins TRBV27 to TRBJ2-5; 9 bases agree with TRBD2. The J call may be wrong; the DNA end is better matched by TRBJ2-7. The CDR3 is 16 amino acids. The V gene's germline CDR1 is MNHEY and CDR2 SMNVEV (reference sequence). The CDR3 DNA reads TGTGCCAGCAGTCCCGGGACTAGCTGGAGCTCCTACGAGCAGTACTTC. Residues: CASSPGTSWSSYEQYF.

This clone was detected once. The V call is TRBV6-5, the J call TRBJ1-1; D unresolved. The germline V and J ends were trimmed by 0 bases and 6 bases, with 11 bases remaining between them. Germline V gene data show CDR1 as MNHEY and CDR2 as SVGAGI. CDR3 length equals 14 residues. Written as DNA, the CDR3 is TGTGCCAGCAGTTACTCTAGCACTGGGGCTGAAGCTTTCTTT. It is translated as CASSYSSTGAEAFF.

The V call is TRBV27, the J call TRBJ2-5; 7 bases map to TRBD2. Trimming cost V 3 bases and J 6 bases; bases outside gene matches: 16. The germline CDR1 and CDR2 sequences are MNHEY and SMNVEV (reference sequence). This CDR3 comprises 17 residues. CDR3 sequence (DNA): TGTGCCAGCAGTTTTGGGGCAGGTGCGGGAGTATCCCAGACCCAGTACTTC. Amino acids: CASSFGAGAGVSQTQYF.

The count of this clone is one. The sample holds other DNA sequences that translate to the same CDR3. The chain uses TRBV4-1 and TRBJ1-1; a weak D match, TRBD1 (6 bases). V lost 4 bases to trimming and J lost 8 bases, with 14 bases between them. The germline gives CDR1 MGHRA, CDR2 YSYEKL. The CDR3 has 13 amino acids. CDR3 protein: CASSLRGGAEAFF. As DNA, the CDR3 is TGCGCCAGCAGCCTCAGAGGGGGTGCGGAAGCTTTCTTT.

This clone has only one observation. This sequence joins TRBV5-8 and TRBJ2-1; D unresolved. This CDR3 is 15 amino acids long. From germline, CDR1 is SGHTS and CDR2 YDEGEE. With 0 bases removed from V and 2 bases from J, the gap between germline ends came to 9 bases. The CDR3, as DNA: TGTGCCAGCAGCTTGGGGACCAATGCCTACAATGAGCAGTTCTTC. It specifies CASSLGTNAYNEQFF.

The chain carries TRBV5-6 and TRBJ2-5; tentatively, D is TRBD1 or TRBD2 (5 bases each). Between the trimmed V and J ends, which lost 4 bases and 1 base, there was a span of 11 bases. The CDR3 spans 14 residues. Germline CDR1 SGHDT, CDR2 YYEEEE. The CDR3: CASSRGPLQETQYF. CDR3 coding DNA: TGTGCCAGCAGCCGGGGACCCCTCCAAGAGACCCAGTACTTC.

The V and J genes are TRBV5-6 and TRBJ2-7; D gene unclear. This CDR3 region has 13 residues. V lost 4 bases to trimming and J lost 2 bases, with 10 bases between them. CDR1 and CDR2 from the germline V gene are SGHDT and YYEEEE. CDR3 residues: CASSHDGTYEQYF. The CDR3 bases are TGTGCCAGCAGCCATGACGGAACCTACGAGCAGTACTTC.

This chain uses TRBV13 with TRBJ2-7; D may be TRBD1 (6 bases). The germline V gene has CDR1 PRHDT and CDR2 FYEKMQ (reference sequence). V lost 3 bases and J lost 0, with 12 bases in between. This CDR3 is built from 15 residues. This CDR3 reads CASSFRGPSSYEQYF. CDR3 DNA: TGTGCCAGCAGCTTCAGGGGACCAAGCTCCTACGAGCAGTACTTC.

The chain carries TRBV4-1 and TRBJ2-7, with a possible D match to TRBD1 (6 bases). This CDR3 region has 14 residues. Germline V gene data show CDR1 as MGHRA and CDR2 as YSYEKL. Trimming removed 4 bases at V and 6 bases at J, with 16 bases between. Written as DNA, the CDR3 is TGCGCCAGCAGCCCGCAGGTGGGACAAGGCGAGCAGTACTTC. Its protein is CASSPQVGQGEQYF.

The J gene is TRBJ2-3, the V gene TRBV29-1, with D possibly TRBD1 on 6 matching bases. The CDR3 is 12 amino acids. V was trimmed by 7 bases and J by 2 bases, leaving 10 bases between them. Per germline, CDR1 SQVTM and CDR2 ANQGSEA. This chain's CDR3 is CSGGQLTDTQYF. CDR3 DNA: TGCAGCGGGGGACAACTCACAGATACGCAGTATTTT.

Points on this clone: This same CDR3 is encoded by further DNA sequences in the sample. This chain connects TRBV29-1 to TRBJ2-3; unclear D gene. V shed 7 bases and J shed 3 bases, with 5 bases lying between them. This CDR3 is built from 10 residues. CDR1 and CDR2 (germline): SQVTM, ANQGSEA. CDR3 in DNA: TGCAGCGCGGAGACAGATACGCAGTATTTT. This translates into CSAETDTQYF.

The chain has TRBV10-1 and TRBJ2-2; 7 bases align to TRBD1. CDR1 is WNHNN, CDR2 SYGVQD, per germline (reference sequence). This CDR3 contains 14 residues. V was pared by 6 bases and J by 1 base, with 2 bases of the junction left unmatched. The CDR3 here is CASSYRGNTGELFF. CDR3 bases: TGCGCCAGCAGCTACAGGGGGAACACCGGGGAGCTGTTTTTT.

The chain uses TRBV5-4 and TRBJ2-1; D not resolved. CDR1 and CDR2 from the germline V gene are SGHNT and YYREEE (reference sequence). This CDR3 spans 13 amino acids. V lost 3 bases to trimming and J lost 5 bases, with 9 bases between them. The CDR3 loop reads CASSSWTDNEQFF. The CDR3 nucleotides are TGTGCCAGCAGCTCTTGGACCGACAATGAGCAGTTCTTC.

The chain combines TRBV5-1 with TRBJ2-1, with no clear D. V was pared by 0 bases and J by 5 bases, with 12 bases between. CDR1 SGHRS and CDR2 YFSETQ come from the germline V gene. This CDR3 region has 15 residues. The CDR3 sequence is CASSLDVAVNNEQFF. Here the CDR3 DNA reads TGCGCCAGCAGCTTGGACGTTGCGGTTAACAATGAGCAGTTCTTC.

Worth noting for this clone: Other DNA sequences in the same sample also yield this CDR3. The DNA of the CDR3 is TGTGCCAGCAGCCAGGGGACAGTTTACGAGCAGTACTTC. This codes for CASSQGTVYEQYF. This rearrangement joins TRBV13 to TRBJ2-7, with 7 bases aligning to TRBD1. V lost 5 bases, J lost 4 bases, and 5 bases stayed unmatched. This CDR3 region has 13 residues. Per germline, CDR1 PRHDT and CDR2 FYEKMQ (reference sequence).

This clone was seen only once. J is TRBJ2-3 and V is TRBV30, with a tentative D call TRBD1 (5 bases). Germline V gene data show CDR1 as GTSNPN and CDR2 as SVGIG (reference sequence). The CDR3 is 13 residues long. Trimming removed 0 bases from V and 6 bases from J, with 10 bases in between. This CDR3 reads CAWSVQVGDTQYF. Written as DNA, the CDR3 is TGTGCCTGGAGTGTACAGGTTGGGGATACGCAGTATTTT.